This T cell receptor beta chain was sequenced in a study of cytomegalovirus exposure and HLA in healthy donors. General study results and limits: According to a later analysis, donors in an Asian-associated ancestry cluster reportedly had fewer N-insertions than the roughly 720-donor mean.

The V gene's germline CDR1 is MNHEY and CDR2 SVGAGI. The CDR3 is made up of 15 amino acids. Amplification used 60 Vbeta primers and 13 Jbeta primers. The data were produced by immunoSEQ multiplex PCR, yet TCRdb's version contains in-frame clones alone and is incomplete. The data hold 130,000 or so clones, with 75% to 85% observed a single time. In its sample, this clone was seen once. Its specificity is not known. Sequenced input: PBMCs. The chain uses TRBV6-5 and TRBJ2-5, with a possible D match to TRBD1 (6 bases). The J call may be incorrect, as the DNA end agrees better with TRBJ2-7. The sequence derives from a woman aged 50 to 60 in good health and CMV-seropositive. The CDR3 loop reads CASSYSRTVSYEQYF. CDR3 sequence (DNA): TGTGCCAGCAGTTACTCACGGACAGTTTCCTACGAGCAGTACTTC.